The entry below describes one TCR beta chain. What this receptor recognizes is not known. No much larger clone is present one base from it, and per-base qualities are unavailable. Receptor libraries were prepared by the immunoSEQ multiplex PCR assay. Here the immuneACCESS table is served through TCRdb, limited to in-frame sequences with V and J called. Missing clones are a known gap in these copies; in checked studies unresolved V genes cover under half, and the rest lacks a known reason. The sample contains some 40,000 clones, about 94% of them found a single time. About 0.4% of the sample is in the top ten clones. The record originates from a study of T cell changes during pregnancy in multiple sclerosis (dated by TCRdb to between 2018 and 2021). As for the study more broadly: The study looked at changes in the T cell repertoire across pregnancy in women with multiple sclerosis.

The germline V gene (reference sequence) provides CDR1 LNHDA and CDR2 SQIVND. The junction shows trimming of 6 bases on V and 0 bases on J, and the gene matches do not reach 11 bases of it. From its cysteine to its phenylalanine, the CDR3 spans 18 amino acids. Only the CDR3 DNA is retained, 54 bases long and in frame from the first base. Sequenced here: CD4+ T cells from peripheral blood mononuclear cells, sampled in the second trimester of pregnancy. This chain is built from TRBV19 and TRBJ2-7, with 13 bases aligning to TRBD2. The clonotype comes from a female donor with multiple sclerosis, enrolled in a pregnancy study. This receptor has the CDR3 CASSTGLAGLRSSYEQYF. The nucleotide sequence is TGTGCCAGTAGCACGGGACTAGCGGGATTAAGGAGCTCCTACGAGCAGTACTTC.